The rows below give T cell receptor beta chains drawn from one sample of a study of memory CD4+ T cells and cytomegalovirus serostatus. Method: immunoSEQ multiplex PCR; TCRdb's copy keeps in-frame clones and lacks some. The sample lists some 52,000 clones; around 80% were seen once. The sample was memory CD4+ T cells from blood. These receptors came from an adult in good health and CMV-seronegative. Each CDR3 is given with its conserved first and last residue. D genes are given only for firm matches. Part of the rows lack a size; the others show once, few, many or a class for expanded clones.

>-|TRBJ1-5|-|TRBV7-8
CASSLPTGGPQPQHF
TGTGCCAGCAGCCTCCCAACCGGGGGTCCTCAGCCCCAGCATTTT
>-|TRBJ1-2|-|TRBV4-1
CASSQGEANYGYTF
TGCGCCAGCAGCCAAGGGGAAGCTAACTATGGCTACACCTTC
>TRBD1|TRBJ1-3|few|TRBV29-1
CSVRQGFGNTIYF
TGCAGCGTCCGACAGGGGTTTGGAAACACCATATATTTT
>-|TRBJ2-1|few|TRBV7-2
CASVQAPSSYNEQFF
TGTGCCAGTGTTCAGGCGCCGAGCTCCTACAATGAGCAGTTCTTC
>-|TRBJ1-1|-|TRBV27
CASRAANTEAFF
TGTGCCAGCAGGGCGGCGAACACTGAAGCTTTCTTT
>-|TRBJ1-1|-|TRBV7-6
CASSLAIQGWTEAFF
TGTGCCAGCAGCTTAGCCATCCAGGGGTGGACTGAAGCTTTCTTT
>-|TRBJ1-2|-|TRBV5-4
CASQGIGLGYTF
TGTGCCAGCCAGGGTATTGGACTTGGCTACACCTTC
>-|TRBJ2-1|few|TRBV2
CASSASRYYNEQFF
TGTGCCAGCAGTGCCTCCCGGTACTACAATGAGCAGTTCTTC
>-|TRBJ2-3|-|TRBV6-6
CASSYSNSLTDTQYF
TGTGCCAGCAGTTACTCGAACAGCCTCACAGATACGCAGTATTTT
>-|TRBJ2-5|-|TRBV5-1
CASSLGATYETQYF
TGCGCCAGCAGCTTGGGCGCAACCTATGAGACCCAGTACTTC
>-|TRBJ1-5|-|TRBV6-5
CASSYGRNQPQHF
TGTGCCAGCAGTTACGGTCGGAATCAGCCCCAGCATTTT
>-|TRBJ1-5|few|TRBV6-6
CASSPHLDSPNQPQHF
TGTGCCAGCAGCCCCCATCTAGACAGCCCCAATCAGCCCCAGCATTTT
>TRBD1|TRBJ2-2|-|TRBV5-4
CASSSRDRGNTGELFF
TGTGCCAGCAGCTCCCGGGACAGGGGGAACACCGGGGAGCTGTTTTTT
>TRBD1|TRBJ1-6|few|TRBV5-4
CASKRDSNSPLHF
TGTGCCAGCAAAAGGGACAGTAATTCACCCCTCCACTTT
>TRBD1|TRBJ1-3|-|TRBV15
CATSRDRIGGQRDSGNTIYF
TGTGCCACCAGCAGAGATCGAATAGGGGGACAGAGAGACTCTGGAAACACCATATATTTT
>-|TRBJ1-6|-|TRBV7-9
CASSRGGDSPLHF
TGTGCCAGCAGCCGGGGGGGGGATTCACCCCTCCACTTT
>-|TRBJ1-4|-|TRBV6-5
CATQGSATNEKLFF
TGTGCCACCCAGGGGAGTGCAACTAATGAAAAACTGTTTTTT
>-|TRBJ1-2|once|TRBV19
CASSILGQLAGDSYGYTF
TGTGCCAGTAGTATATTGGGGCAGCTCGCCGGAGACAGCTATGGCTACACCTTC
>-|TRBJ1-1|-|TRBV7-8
CASSTGQLNTEAFF
TGTGCCAGCAGCACCGGACAGCTGAACACTGAAGCTTTCTTT
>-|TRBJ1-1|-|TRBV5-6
CASSAFPGDAEAFF
TGTGCCAGCAGCGCCTTTCCGGGAGACGCTGAAGCTTTCTTT
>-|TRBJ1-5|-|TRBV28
CASSLTRLYSNQPQHF
TGTGCCAGCAGTTTAACACGGCTTTATAGCAATCAGCCCCAGCATTTT
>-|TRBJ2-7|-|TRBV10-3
CAITNYRQASSYEQYF
TGTGCCATCACCAACTATCGCCAGGCCAGTTCCTACGAGCAGTACTTC
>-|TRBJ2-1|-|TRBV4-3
CASSQDPGEINEQFF
TGCGCCAGCAGCCAAGATCCCGGGGAGATCAATGAGCAGTTCTTC
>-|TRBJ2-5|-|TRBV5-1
CASSSDSETQYF
TGCGCCAGCAGCTCGGACTCGGAGACCCAGTACTTC
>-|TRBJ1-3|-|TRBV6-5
CASRGQFLSGNTIYF
TGTGCCAGCAGAGGACAGTTTCTCTCTGGAAACACCATATATTTT
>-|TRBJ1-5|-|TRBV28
CASSTGGGRQPQHF
TGTGCCAGCAGTACCGGCGGGGGGCGTCAGCCCCAGCATTTT